This entry lists 16 T cell receptor beta chains sequenced from one sample in a study of blood T cell repertoires in COVID-19. Using immunoSEQ multiplex PCR, the repertoire was profiled, and TCRdb retains in-frame clones only, with some absent. The sample lists around 330,000 clones, more than 90% occurring once. Sequencing was carried out using PBMCs or T cells enriched from blood (not recorded which). Receptors originate from a man between 60 and 70 years old who had recovered from COVID-19.

V and J are TRBV15 and TRBJ2-3, with 10 nucleotides matching TRBD1. CDR1 and CDR2 (germline): LNHNV, YYDKDF (reference sequence). V was clipped by 1 base and J by 4 bases; unmatched bases: 5. CDR3 size: 16 residues. CDR3 DNA: TGTGCCACCAGCAGAGCCGGGACAGGGGTAGCAGATACGCAGTATTTT. Protein product: CATSRAGTGVADTQYF. Full variable domain (remainder filled in from reference TRBV15 and TRBJ2-3): DAMVIQNPRYQVTQFGKPVTLSCSQTLNHNVMYWYQQKSSQAPKLLFHYYDKDFNNEADTPDNFQSRRPNTSFCFLDIRSPGLGDTAMYLCATSRAGTGVADTQYFGPGTRLTVL.

This clone was detected once. The V gene is TRBV6-5, the J gene TRBJ1-1; no firm D call. The CDR3 runs to 15 residues. Germline assignment: CDR1 MNHEY and CDR2 SVGAGI. The V and J ends lost 7 bases and 0 bases respectively, with 15 bases between them. CDR3 protein: CASNRQGSVNTEAFF. The CDR3 DNA sequence: TGTGCCAGCAACCGACAAGGATCGGTGAACACTGAAGCTTTCTTT.

V usage is TRBV19 and J usage is TRBJ2-3, with D perhaps matching TRBD2 (5 bases). The CDR3 is 16 residues long. Trimming took off 1 base at V and 4 bases at J, with 15 bases between the two ends. Germline values: CDR1 LNHDA, CDR2 SQIVND (reference sequence). CDR3 residues: CASSIAGMSYPDTQYF. CDR3 DNA: TGTGCCAGTAGTATAGCCGGGATGTCGTATCCAGATACGCAGTATTTT.

The gene calls are TRBV27 and TRBJ1-2; TRBD1 matches 10 bases. The length of the CDR3 is 16 residues. Germline V CDR1 and CDR2: MNHEY, SMNVEV (reference sequence). The V gene end was trimmed by 4 bases and the J gene end by 2 bases; junction bases not matched to a gene: 7. CDR3 residues: CASSSRTGGTNYGYTF. CDR3 coding DNA: TGTGCCAGCAGTTCCCGGACAGGGGGTACCAACTATGGCTACACCTTC.

This chain connects TRBV28 to TRBJ1-1; D is perhaps TRBD1 (5 bases). V shed 3 bases and J shed 5 bases, with 13 bases lying between them. This CDR3 spans 14 amino acids. Germline assignment: CDR1 MDHEN and CDR2 SYDVKM. CDR3 residues: CASSLGGSGTEAFF. The CDR3 nucleotides are TGTGCCAGCAGTTTGGGGGGAAGTGGAACTGAAGCTTTCTTT.

The chain carries TRBV2 and TRBJ1-1, with D possibly being TRBD1 (5 bases). With 8 bases removed from V and 1 base from J, the gap between germline ends came to 17 bases. Germline CDR1 SNHLY, CDR2 FYNNEI. The CDR3 is 15 amino acids. The CDR3 sequence is CASRSGGAQNTEAFF. CDR3 in DNA: TGTGCCAGCCGTTCGGGAGGGGCCCAGAACACTGAAGCTTTCTTT.

The chain joins TRBV6-2 or TRBV6-3 to TRBJ1-2, with 10 bases matching TRBD1. CDR1 MNHEY and CDR2 SVGEGT come from the germline V gene. Trimming cost V 5 bases and J 3 bases; bases outside gene matches: 6. There are 15 residues in the CDR3. CDR3: CASSTTGTGDYGYTF. As DNA, the CDR3 is TGTGCCAGCAGTACCACCGGGACAGGGGACTATGGCTACACCTTC.

In this sample, this clone turned up a few times. This chain links TRBV6-6 with TRBJ2-5; tentatively, D is TRBD1 (6 bases). The germline V and J ends were trimmed by 6 bases and 5 bases, with 16 bases remaining between them. Looked up from germline, CDR1 is MNHNY and CDR2 is SVGAGI (reference sequence). CDR3 size: 14 residues. This CDR3 reads CASRDRGFRETQYF. DNA of the CDR3: TGTGCCAGCAGGGATAGGGGGTTCCGGGAGACCCAGTACTTC.

Details on this clone: Other DNA sequences in the sample encode the same CDR3. CDR3 sequence (DNA): TGTGCCAGCAGAACAGGGGGGACTGAAGCTTTCTTT. Protein product: CASRTGGTEAFF. V is TRBV12-3 or TRBV12-4 and J is TRBJ1-1; 8 bases line up with TRBD1. The ends lost 6 bases at V and 5 bases at J; junction bases unmatched: 2. CDR3 length equals 12 residues.

The gene calls are TRBV5-6 and TRBJ1-3; D gene ambiguous. The CDR3 is 14 amino acids. The germline CDR1 and CDR2 sequences are SGHDT and YYEEEE. V dropped 1 base and J dropped 2 bases, with 7 bases sitting between them. CDR3 residues: CASSLRGTGNTIYF. Here the CDR3 DNA reads TGTGCCAGCAGCTTGCGAGGAACTGGAAACACCATATATTTT.

The chain links TRBV7-3 to TRBJ2-1; 9 bases fit TRBD1. The J segment lost 5 bases and the V segment lost 5 bases, leaving 4 bases of the junction unmatched. This CDR3 has 14 amino acids. Germline V CDR1 and CDR2: SGHTA, FQGTGA. The CDR3 coding sequence is TGTGCCAGCAGCCCCGGGACAGGGCACAATGAGCAGTTCTTC. Translation gives CASSPGTGHNEQFF.

This chain uses TRBV11-2 with TRBJ2-1; possible D gene TRBD2, 5 bases. Germline CDR1 is SGHAT and CDR2 is FQNNGV. V dropped 0 bases and J dropped 2 bases, with 8 bases sitting between them. The CDR3 is 15 amino acids. As DNA, the CDR3 is TGTGCCAGCAGCTTAGACGGACTCACCTACAATGAGCAGTTCTTC. This encodes CASSLDGLTYNEQFF.

The V gene is TRBV2, the J gene TRBJ2-1, with 7 bases lining up with TRBD2. Germline values: CDR1 SNHLY, CDR2 FYNNEI. CDR3 length: 16 amino acids. V lost 0 bases to trimming and J lost 3 bases; unmatched junction nucleotides: 5. CDR3 sequence (DNA): TGTGCCAGCAGTGAAGCTAGAGGGAGGGTCTACAATGAGCAGTTCTTC. It is translated as CASSEARGRVYNEQFF.

This chain links TRBV12-2 with TRBJ2-5; TRBD1, the table's D call, was not compared with the DNA. TRBV12-2 corresponds to a pseudogene. This CDR3 spans 17 amino acids. The CDR3 loop reads CASRLRGFGRGQETQYF. The CDR3 DNA sequence: TGTGCAAGTCGCTTACGAGGGTTTGGCAGGGGGCAGGAGACCCAGTACTTC.

V and J are TRBV11-2 and TRBJ2-3; TRBD2 matches at 10 bases. There are 15 residues in the CDR3. CDR1 is SGHAT, CDR2 FQNNGV, per germline. The V and J ends lost 5 bases and 7 bases, in that order; junction bases with no gene match: 9. CDR3 protein: CASSPRGTSANTQYF. The DNA for the CDR3 is TGTGCCAGCAGCCCAAGAGGGACTAGCGCAAATACGCAGTATTTT.

The chain couples TRBV11-3 to TRBJ2-5, with 10 bases lining up with TRBD1. CDR3 size: 19 residues. J lost 1 base, V lost 1 base, and 12 bases had no gene match. CDR1 SGHNT and CDR2 YENEEA come from the germline V gene. Written as DNA, the CDR3 is TGTGCCAGCAGCTTAGTCTGGACAGGGGGTTTCGAGGGCCAAGAGACCCAGTACTTC. It translates to CASSLVWTGGFEGQETQYF.